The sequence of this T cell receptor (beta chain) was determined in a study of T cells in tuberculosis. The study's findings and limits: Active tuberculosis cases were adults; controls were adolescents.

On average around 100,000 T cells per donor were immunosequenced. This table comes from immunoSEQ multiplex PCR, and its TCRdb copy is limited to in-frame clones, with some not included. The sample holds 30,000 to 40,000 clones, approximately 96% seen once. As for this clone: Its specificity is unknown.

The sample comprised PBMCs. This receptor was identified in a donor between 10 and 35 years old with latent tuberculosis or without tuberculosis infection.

CDR3 region: CASGSGGLAGGSTDTQYF. CDR3 coding DNA: TGTGCTAGTGGTTCCGGGGGCCTAGCGGGAGGAAGCACAGATACGCAGTATTTT. This chain joins TRBV12-5 and TRBJ2-3; TRBD2 matches at 11 bases. V gave up 4 bases and J gave up 0 bases; unmatched junction bases: 9. The CDR3 length is 18 residues. Germline V gene lookup returns CDR1 LGHNT and CDR2 FRNRAP.